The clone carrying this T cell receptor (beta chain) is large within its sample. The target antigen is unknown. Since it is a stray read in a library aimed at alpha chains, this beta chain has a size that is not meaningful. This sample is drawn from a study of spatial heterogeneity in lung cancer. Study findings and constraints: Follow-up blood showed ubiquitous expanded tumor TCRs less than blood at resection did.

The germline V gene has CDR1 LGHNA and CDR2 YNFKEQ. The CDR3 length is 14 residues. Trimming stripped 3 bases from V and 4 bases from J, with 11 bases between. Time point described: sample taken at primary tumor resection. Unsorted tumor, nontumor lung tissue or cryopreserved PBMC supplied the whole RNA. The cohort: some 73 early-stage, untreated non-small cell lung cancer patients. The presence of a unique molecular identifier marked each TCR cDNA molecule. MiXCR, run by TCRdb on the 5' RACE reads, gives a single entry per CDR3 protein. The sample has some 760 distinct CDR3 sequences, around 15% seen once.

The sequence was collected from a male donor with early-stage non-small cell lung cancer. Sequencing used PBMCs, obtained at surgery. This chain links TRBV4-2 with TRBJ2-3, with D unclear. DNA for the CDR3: TGTGCCAGCAGCCAGTCGGGTGGCCCAGATACGCAGTATTTT. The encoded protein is CASSQSGGPDTQYF.